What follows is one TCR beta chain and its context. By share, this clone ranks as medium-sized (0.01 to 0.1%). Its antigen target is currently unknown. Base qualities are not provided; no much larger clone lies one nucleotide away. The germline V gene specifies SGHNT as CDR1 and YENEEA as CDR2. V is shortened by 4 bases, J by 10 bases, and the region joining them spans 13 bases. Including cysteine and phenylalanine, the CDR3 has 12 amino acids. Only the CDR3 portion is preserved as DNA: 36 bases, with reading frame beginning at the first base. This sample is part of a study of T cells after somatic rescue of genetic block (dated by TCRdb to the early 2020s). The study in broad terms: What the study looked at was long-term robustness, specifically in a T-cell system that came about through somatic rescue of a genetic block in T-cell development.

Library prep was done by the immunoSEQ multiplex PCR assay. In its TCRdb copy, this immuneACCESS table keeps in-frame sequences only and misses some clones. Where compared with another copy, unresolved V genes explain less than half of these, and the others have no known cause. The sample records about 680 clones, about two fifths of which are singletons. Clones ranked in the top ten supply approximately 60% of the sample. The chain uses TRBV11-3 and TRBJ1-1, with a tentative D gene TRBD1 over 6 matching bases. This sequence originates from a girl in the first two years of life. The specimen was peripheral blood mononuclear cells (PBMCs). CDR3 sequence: CASSSQGMVAFF. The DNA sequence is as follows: TGTGCCAGCAGCTCTCAGGGGATGGTAGCTTTCTTT.